Listed here are 13 T cell receptor beta chains from one sample, sequenced in a study of blood T cell repertoires in COVID-19. TCRdb's table, derived via immunoSEQ multiplex PCR, lists solely in-frame clones and lacks some. Of around 140,000 clones listed, roughly 79% are singletons. The specimen sequenced was PBMCs or T cells enriched from blood (not recorded which). The receptor source for this set is a woman in her fifties or sixties who had recovered from COVID-19.

The chain is built from TRBV6-5 and TRBJ1-4; 9 bases fit TRBD1. The CDR3 is 14 amino acids. Germline values: CDR1 MNHEY, CDR2 SVGAGI. V dropped 6 bases and J dropped 6; count of bases not matched to a gene: 5. The CDR3 is CASRNRGLYEKLFF. The CDR3 DNA sequence: TGTGCCAGCAGAAACAGGGGGCTATATGAAAAACTGTTTTTT.

This clone came up once. This sequence joins TRBV28 and TRBJ1-2; D may be TRBD1 (6 bases). This CDR3 spans 11 amino acids. V dropped 10 bases and J dropped 5 bases, with 11 bases sitting between them. Germline-derived CDR1 and CDR2 are MDHEN and SYDVKM. DNA of the CDR3: TGTGCCACCGGGAGGGGGTATGGCTACACCTTC. Residues: CATGRGYGYTF.

The chain couples TRBV24-1 to TRBJ2-1; 14 bases are shared with TRBD2. The germline V gene has CDR1 KGHDR and CDR2 SFDVKD. The CDR3 runs to 15 residues. Trimming took 3 bases from V and 11 from J; bases not matched to a gene: 5. CDR3 amino acids: CATSDRGTSGGQQFF. DNA of the CDR3: TGTGCCACCAGTGATAGAGGGACTAGCGGGGGCCAGCAGTTCTTC.

This chain joins TRBV13 and TRBJ1-6, with D possibly being TRBD1 (5 bases). Germline CDR1 reads PRHDT; CDR2 reads FYEKMQ (reference sequence). Trimming cost V 2 bases and J 9 bases, with 14 bases left between them. CDR3 size: 15 residues. CDR3 protein: CASSLLSGFGSPLHF. The CDR3 DNA reads as TGTGCCAGCAGCTTACTGTCAGGGTTTGGTTCACCCCTCCACTTT.

The V and J genes are TRBV5-1 and TRBJ2-6; 11 bases agree with TRBD1. This CDR3 comprises 18 residues. Germline V gene lookup returns CDR1 SGHRS and CDR2 YFSETQ. Trimming cost V 4 bases and J 3 bases; bases outside gene matches: 9. As DNA, the CDR3 is TGCGCCAGCAGCCCGAACGGACAGGGGGCGCATGGGGCCAACGTCCTGACTTTC. Its translation: CASSPNGQGAHGANVLTF.

This chain links TRBV6-1 with TRBJ2-1, with 13 nucleotides matching TRBD2. Germline V gene sequence: CDR1 MNHNS, CDR2 SASEGT. CDR3 size: 15 residues. With 2 bases clipped from V and 8 bases from J, the junction kept 3 bases outside the gene matches. The CDR3 loop reads CASSETSGGADEQFF. In nucleotides, the CDR3 is TGTGCCAGCAGTGAAACTAGCGGGGGGGCGGATGAGCAGTTCTTC.

This clone was detected a few times. The genes are TRBV9 and TRBJ2-1; no firm D call. CDR3 length equals 13 residues. Germline lookup yields CDR1 SGDLS and CDR2 YYNGEE. The V gene lost 4 bases and the J gene lost 9 bases, with 14 bases spanning the gap. CDR3 DNA sequence: TGTGCCAGCAGCACCCCCCAGTCGGGTGAGCAGTTCTTC. It encodes CASSTPQSGEQFF. Drawing the rest from reference TRBV9 and TRBJ2-1, the complete variable domain is DSGVTQTPKHLITATGQRVTLRCSPRSGDLSVYWYQQSLDQGLQFLIQYYNGEERAKGNILERFSAQQFPDLHSELNLSSLELGDSALYFCASSTPQSGEQFFGPGTRLTVL.

This clone showed up just once. A much larger clone lies one base from this, so it may be a read error. The chain has TRBV7-9 and TRBJ2-7; TRBD2 might be the D (6 bases). With 3 bases removed from V and 0 bases from J, the gap between germline ends came to 9 bases. The CDR3 contains 14 residues. CDR1 and CDR2 (germline): SEHNR, FQNEAQ (reference sequence). For the CDR3, the DNA is TGTGCCAGCAGCTTCGACGGGAGCTCCTACGAGCAGTACTTC. Amino acid sequence: CASSFDGSSYEQYF. Variable domain in full (rest from reference TRBV7-9 and TRBJ2-7): DTGVSQNPRHKITKRGQNVTFRCDPISEHNRLYWYRQTLGQGPEFLTYFQNEAQLEKSRLLSDRFSAERPKGSFSTLEIQRTEQGDSAMYLCASSFDGSSYEQYFGPGTRLTVT.

The J gene is TRBJ1-6, the V gene TRBV6-1; D is possibly TRBD1 (6 bases). V was cut by 2 bases and J by 11 bases, with 10 bases left in between. The CDR3 totals 13 residues. From germline, CDR1 is MNHNS and CDR2 SASEGT. As DNA, the CDR3 is TGTGCCAGCAGTGAATACAGGGAGACACCCCTCCACTTT. Its translation: CASSEYRETPLHF.

This chain connects TRBV28 to TRBJ2-7; D may be TRBD1 (5 bases). CDR1 and CDR2 (germline): MDHEN, SYDVKM. V shed 5 bases and J shed 0 bases, with 11 bases lying between them. The CDR3 extends over 14 amino acids. This CDR3 reads CASSISGSSYEQYF. In DNA form, the CDR3 reads TGTGCCAGCAGTATCTCAGGGTCCTCCTACGAGCAGTACTTC.

This chain joins TRBV6-2 or TRBV6-3 and TRBJ2-7; 8 bases fit TRBD1. From germline, CDR1 is MNHEY and CDR2 SVGEGT. Trimming cost V 5 bases and J 0 bases; bases outside gene matches: 9. This CDR3 contains 16 residues. CDR3 sequence: CASSNFGTGGSYEQYF. CDR3 in DNA: TGTGCCAGCAGTAACTTCGGGACAGGCGGCTCCTACGAGCAGTACTTC.

V gene TRBV5-1 combines with J gene TRBJ2-5, with D possibly TRBD1 on 8 matching bases. The germline V gene encodes CDR1 SGHRS and CDR2 YFSETQ. CDR3 size: 14 residues. Trimming left V 4 bases short and J 1 base short, with 11 bases between. The CDR3: CASSNRGGQETQYF. The CDR3 DNA reads as TGCGCCAGCAGCAACAGGGGGGGCCAAGAGACCCAGTACTTC.

This clone was seen more than once but under ten times. V usage is TRBV19 and J usage is TRBJ1-3; tentative D call: TRBD1 (6 bases). Germline CDR1 reads LNHDA; CDR2 reads SQIVND (reference sequence). The length of the CDR3 is 17 residues. V lost 1 base and J lost 0, with 13 bases in between. CDR3 in DNA: TGTGCCAGTAGTATAGCCCCGGACAGAAGCTCTGGAAACACCATATATTTT. Translation gives CASSIAPDRSSGNTIYF.